One and the same sample provided the 26 T cell receptor beta chains below, sequenced in a study of CD8 T cells in ankylosing spondylitis. Regarding the study as a whole: Seven to nine highly homologous variants formed a TCR beta motif that appeared characteristic of ankylosing spondylitis blood.

These receptors' antigens are unknown. MiXCR was run by TCRdb on the 5' RACE reads, yielding one entry per CDR3 protein. This table has 350,000 to 450,000 distinct CDR3 sequences, about 24% appearing once. Sequencing was carried out using blood, either unsorted or a sorted T cell fraction (not recorded which). The source is a male donor with ankylosing spondylitis.

This clonotype occurred many times. The V call is TRBV7-9, the J call TRBJ2-2; no reliable D call. CDR1 and CDR2 (germline): SEHNR, FQNEAQ (reference sequence). Trimming removed 7 bases from V and 0 bases from J, with 6 bases in between. This CDR3 has 13 residues. The CDR3 loop reads CASTQSNTGELFF. For the CDR3, the DNA is TGTGCCAGCACACAATCGAACACCGGGGAGCTGTTTTTT.

J is TRBJ2-5 and V is TRBV5-1; the D gene is possibly TRBD1 (6 bases). Trimming shortened V by 5 bases and J by 0 bases, and 17 bases separated the two germline ends. The germline gives CDR1 SGHRS, CDR2 YFSETQ. This CDR3 is built from 16 residues. CDR3 DNA: TGCGCCAGCAGTCGAGGCAGGGGTGTGTACCAAGAGACCCAGTACTTC. It yields the protein CASSRGRGVYQETQYF.

The chain links TRBV7-2 to TRBJ2-3; 10 bases are a match to TRBD1. The CDR3 extends over 16 amino acids. Germline values: CDR1 SGHTA, CDR2 FQGNSA. V was clipped by 0 bases and J by 5 bases; unmatched bases: 5. The CDR3 loop reads CASSLALTGGLDTQYF. The CDR3, as DNA: TGTGCCAGCAGCTTAGCACTGACAGGGGGCTTAGATACGCAGTATTTT.

This clonotype turned up a few times. The V gene is TRBV20-1, the J gene TRBJ2-5; D ambiguous. CDR1 and CDR2 from the germline V gene are DFQATT and SNEGSKA (reference sequence). The CDR3 is 12 residues long. V dropped 1 base and J dropped 5 bases, with 8 bases sitting between them. For the CDR3, the DNA is TGCAGTGCTAGAGCTAATCCTGAGACCCAGTACTTC. This gives the protein CSARANPETQYF.

This clonotype turned up a few times. The chain has TRBV20-1 and TRBJ2-7; D assignment may be TRBD1 or TRBD2 (5 bases each). Germline values: CDR1 DFQATT, CDR2 SNEGSKA (reference sequence). This CDR3 contains 15 residues. Trimming cost V 0 bases and J 0 bases, with 12 bases left between them. The CDR3 DNA reads TGCAGTGCTAGAGATCTAGCAGGGTTCTCCTACGAGCAGTACTTC. This gives the protein CSARDLAGFSYEQYF.

This clonotype has only a few counts. The rearrangement links TRBV6-1 to TRBJ1-2; D remains ambiguous. The CDR3 extends over 15 amino acids. Germline CDR1 and CDR2: MNHNS and SASEGT. V lost 5 bases and J 0 bases, leaving 13 bases between the germline ends. The CDR3 region is CASSTHSKANYGYTF. The CDR3 bases are TGTGCCAGCAGTACCCACAGTAAAGCTAACTATGGCTACACCTTC.

This chain's CDR3 is CAISVRREPNEQFF. The DNA of the CDR3 is TGTGCCATCAGTGTTCGGCGGGAGCCCAATGAGCAGTTCTTC. This sequence joins TRBV10-3 and TRBJ2-1, with 7 bases aligning to TRBD2. The length of the CDR3 is 14 residues. Looked up from germline, CDR1 is ENHRY and CDR2 is SYGVKD. V was pared by 4 bases and J by 6 bases, with 6 bases of the junction left unmatched.

The CDR3 nucleotides are TGTGCCAGCAGCCCCAGACTAGCGGGAGGCGGAGATACGCAGTATTTT. This gives the protein CASSPRLAGGGDTQYF. This sequence joins TRBV3-1 and TRBJ2-3, with 13 bases matching TRBD2. Germline CDR1 LGHDT, CDR2 YNNKEL (reference sequence). Germline trimming cut 4 bases from V and 5 bases from J; bases unmatched to any gene: 6. The CDR3 loop spans 16 amino acids.

The gene calls are TRBV5-1 and TRBJ2-2, with 7 nucleotides matching TRBD2. The CDR3 consists of 16 residues. V was clipped by 4 bases and J by 2 bases; unmatched bases: 8. Germline lookup yields CDR1 SGHRS and CDR2 YFSETQ. CDR3 DNA: TGCGCCAGCAGCCAACTTGCGGGACTAAACACCGGGGAGCTGTTTTTT. Translation: CASSQLAGLNTGELFF.

This clonotype was found a few times. The chain links TRBV6-2 or TRBV6-3 to TRBJ2-1, with a weak D call TRBD2 (5 bases). CDR3 size: 15 residues. Germline V lookup: CDR1 MNHEY, CDR2 SVGEGT. Trimming shortened V by 6 bases and J by 7 bases, and 19 bases separated the two germline ends. The CDR3 region has the DNA TGTGCCAGCAGCCTGGTTCGGGATATTACAAATGAGCAGTTCTTC. Its protein is CASSLVRDITNEQFF.

This rearrangement joins TRBV11-2 to TRBJ2-7; 11 bases align to TRBD2. This CDR3 contains 19 residues. The germline V gene has CDR1 SGHAT and CDR2 FQNNGV. V gave up 1 base and J gave up 0 bases; unmatched junction bases: 11. The chain's CDR3 is CASSLGFRLAGGSSYEQYF. The CDR3 nucleotides read TGTGCCAGCAGCTTAGGGTTCCGGCTAGCGGGAGGTTCCTCCTACGAGCAGTACTTC. Combining the CDR3 with reference TRBV11-2 and TRBJ2-7 gives the whole variable domain EAGVAQSPRYKIIEKRQSVAFWCNPISGHATLYWYQQILGQGPKLLIQFQNNGVVDDSQLPKDRFSAERLKGVDSTLKIQPAKLEDSAVYLCASSLGFRLAGGSSYEQYFGPGTRLTVT.

This chain connects TRBV11-2 to TRBJ2-5, with TRBD2 matching over 11 bases. The CDR3 consists of 16 residues. From germline, CDR1 is SGHAT and CDR2 FQNNGV. Losses at the gene ends were 2 bases for V and 1 base for J; bases not matched to a gene: 3. This CDR3 is CASSLWTSGFQETQYF. CDR3 sequence (DNA): TGTGCCAGCAGCTTATGGACTAGCGGGTTCCAAGAGACCCAGTACTTC.

This clonotype came up a few times. The chain couples TRBV6-5 to TRBJ2-5, with D perhaps being TRBD1 or TRBD2 (7 bases each). CDR3 size: 16 residues. Germline CDR1 reads MNHEY; CDR2 reads SVGAGI. Deletions cut 7 bases from V and 2 bases from J, with 20 bases between. In DNA, the CDR3 is TGTGCCAGCAAGTTTGGCAGGGGGGGGATGCAAGAGACCCAGTACTTC. Translating it yields CASKFGRGGMQETQYF.

The chain links TRBV7-2 to TRBJ2-1; 15 bases are a match to TRBD2. This CDR3 spans 18 amino acids. The junction had 7 bases not matched to a gene; V was cut back by 0 bases and J by 7 bases. CDR1 and CDR2 from the germline V gene are SGHTA and FQGNSA. The CDR3 is CASSLAPGTSGRRNEQFF. In DNA form, the CDR3 reads TGTGCCAGCAGCTTAGCCCCCGGGACTAGCGGGAGGAGAAATGAGCAGTTCTTC.

The rearrangement joins TRBV29-1 to TRBJ2-3; the match to TRBD2 covers 7 bases. V trimming: 4 bases; J trimming: 4 bases; junction bases outside the gene matches: 5. Germline CDR1 reads SQVTM; CDR2 reads ANQGSEA. The CDR3 extends over 13 amino acids. The CDR3 sequence is CSVGSSGADTQYF. CDR3 coding DNA: TGCAGCGTTGGTTCCAGCGGGGCAGATACGCAGTATTTT.

The sample holds a few counts of this clonotype. The CDR3 DNA follows: TGCAGTGCTATTCCGGGCCTAGCGGGAGAAGAGACCCAGTACTTC. Amino acid sequence: CSAIPGLAGEETQYF. This chain joins TRBV20-1 and TRBJ2-5; 10 bases map to TRBD2. CDR3 length equals 15 residues. After removal of 4 bases from V and 3 bases from J, the junction contained 8 bases not matched to a gene. Germline values: CDR1 DFQATT, CDR2 SNEGSKA (reference sequence).

This chain joins TRBV2 and TRBJ2-1; possible D gene TRBD1, 6 bases. Trimming shortened V by 8 bases and J by 3 bases, and 11 bases separated the two germline ends. The CDR3 runs to 13 residues. Germline V lookup: CDR1 SNHLY, CDR2 FYNNEI. The DNA for the CDR3 is TGTGCCAGCGCAGGGGAAGACTACAATGAGCAGTTCTTC. This gives the protein CASAGEDYNEQFF.

The chain carries TRBV5-1 and TRBJ2-1; 7 bases align to TRBD2. V gave up 4 bases and J gave up 7 bases; unmatched junction bases: 11. The CDR3 contains 15 residues. CDR1 is SGHRS and CDR2 is YFSETQ in the germline V gene. The CDR3: CASSPEAGITNEQFF. CDR3 DNA: TGCGCCAGCAGCCCCGAAGCGGGAATCACTAATGAGCAGTTCTTC.

This clonotype showed up just once. V gene TRBV20-1 combines with J gene TRBJ2-6, with 9 bases identical to TRBD1. V was pared by 5 bases and J by 0 bases, with 5 bases of the junction left unmatched. CDR1 is DFQATT and CDR2 is SNEGSKA in the germline V gene (reference sequence). The CDR3 is 16 amino acids. In DNA form, the CDR3 reads TGCAGTGCTGACGGGACAGGGAACTCTGGGGCCAACGTCCTGACTTTC. Translated, it gives CSADGTGNSGANVLTF.

The J gene is TRBJ2-7, the V gene TRBV7-2; TRBD2 aligns across 8 bases. The V and J ends lost 4 bases and 0 bases, in that order; junction bases with no gene match: 8. This CDR3 is built from 16 residues. The germline CDR1 and CDR2 sequences are SGHTA and FQGNSA. This CDR3 is CASSYLAGFSSYEQYF. Written as DNA, the CDR3 is TGTGCCAGCAGCTATTTAGCGGGATTTTCCTCCTACGAGCAGTACTTC.

The J gene is TRBJ2-3, the V gene TRBV12-3 or TRBV12-4, with a possible D match to TRBD1 (6 bases). CDR3 length: 14 amino acids. V was clipped by 6 bases and J by 3 bases, with 13 bases between them. The CDR3, as DNA: TGTGCCAGCAGAGCAGGGGTTGTTACAGATACGCAGTATTTT. Its protein product is CASRAGVVTDTQYF.

This clonotype was recorded once. The chain recombines TRBV20-1 with TRBJ1-5; no definite D call. The CDR3 contains 14 residues. Trimming removed 3 bases from V and 2 bases from J, with 11 bases in between. The germline CDR1 and CDR2 sequences are DFQATT and SNEGSKA (reference sequence). The CDR3 region has the DNA TGCAGTGCTAGGACTGTTTTTGGCAATCAGCCCCAGCATTTT. It codes for CSARTVFGNQPQHF.

V gene TRBV11-3 combines with J gene TRBJ2-2; D is undetermined. Germline V gives CDR1 SGHNT, CDR2 YENEEA. This CDR3 has 14 residues. V shed 3 bases and J shed 0 bases, with 5 bases lying between them. The CDR3 DNA follows: TGTGCCAGCAGCTTCGTAACGAACACCGGGGAGCTGTTTTTT. Its protein product is CASSFVTNTGELFF.

This clonotype has just one count. The genes are TRBV11-2 and TRBJ2-1; no clear D. Germline V gene sequence: CDR1 SGHAT, CDR2 FQNNGV. The length of the CDR3 is 11 residues. Trimming removed 0 bases at V and 10 bases at J, with 4 bases between. The CDR3 nucleotides read TGTGCCAGCAGCTTAGATAGAGAGCAGTTCTTC. Protein product: CASSLDREQFF.

This chain joins TRBV4-2 and TRBJ2-1; D is unresolved. CDR1 is LGHNA, CDR2 YNFKEQ, per germline. This CDR3 contains 14 residues. V shed 1 base and J shed 6 bases, with 10 bases lying between them. The CDR3 nucleotides are TGTGCCAGCAGCCAAGTGGGTTTGCGCAATGAGCAGTTCTTC. Protein: CASSQVGLRNEQFF.

This clonotype was counted between two and nine times. The chain has TRBV18 and TRBJ1-4; the D is unclear. The CDR3 runs to 13 residues. The ends were cut back, 5 bases at V and 6 bases at J, with 10 bases in the middle. Per the germline V gene, CDR1 is KGHSH and CDR2 is LQKENI. In DNA, the CDR3 is TGTGCCAGCTCAAGGGCGGAAGATGAAAAACTGTTTTTT. It translates to CASSRAEDEKLFF.